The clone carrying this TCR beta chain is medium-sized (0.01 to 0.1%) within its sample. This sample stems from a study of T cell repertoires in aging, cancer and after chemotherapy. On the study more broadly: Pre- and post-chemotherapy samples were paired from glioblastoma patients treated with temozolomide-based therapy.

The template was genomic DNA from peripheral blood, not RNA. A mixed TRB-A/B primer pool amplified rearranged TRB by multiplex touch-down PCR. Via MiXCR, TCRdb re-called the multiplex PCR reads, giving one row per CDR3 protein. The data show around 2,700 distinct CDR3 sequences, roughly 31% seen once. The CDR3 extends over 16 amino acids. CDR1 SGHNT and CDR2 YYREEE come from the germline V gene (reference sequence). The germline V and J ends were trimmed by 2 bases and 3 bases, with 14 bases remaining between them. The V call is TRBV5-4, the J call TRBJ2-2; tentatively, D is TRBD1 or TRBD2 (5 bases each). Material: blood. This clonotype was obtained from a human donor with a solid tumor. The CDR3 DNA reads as TGTGCCAGCAGCTTAGTTAAGGGGACGGACACCGGGGAGCTGTTTTTT. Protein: CASSLVKGTDTGELFF.